This entry lists 18 T cell receptor beta chains sequenced from one sample in a study of T cell responses to AZD1222 COVID-19 vaccine. Profiling relied on immunoSEQ multiplex PCR, and the TCRdb table lists in-frame clones only, not all of them. Of more than 95,000 clones listed, approximately 88% were seen once; the top ten hold around 30%. The sequencing here drew on peripheral blood, taken on day 0 of AZD1222 vaccination. These receptors originate from an adult in good health.

V usage is TRBV5-1 and J usage is TRBJ2-2; D is tentatively TRBD1 or TRBD2 (6 bases each). This CDR3 region has 16 residues. The ends were cut back, 8 bases at V and 3 bases at J, with 20 bases in the middle. In germline, CDR1 is SGHRS, CDR2 YFSETQ. The CDR3 sequence: CASQLIPGGDTGELFF. CDR3 bases: TGCGCCAGTCAATTAATCCCCGGGGGCGACACCGGGGAGCTGTTTTTT.

The chain couples TRBV10-3 to TRBJ2-7; 15 bases map to TRBD2. Germline V gene sequence: CDR1 ENHRY, CDR2 SYGVKD. Trimming at V came to 10 bases and at J to 2 bases, leaving 9 bases not matched to a gene. The CDR3 loop spans 16 amino acids. The CDR3 here is CATRGLAGGRTYEQYF. Written as DNA, the CDR3 is TGTGCCACCAGGGGACTAGCGGGAGGACGAACCTACGAGCAGTACTTC.

This chain joins TRBV12-3 or TRBV12-4 and TRBJ1-2; D call uncertain. V was cut by 3 bases and J by 4 bases, with 6 bases left in between. The CDR3 runs to 12 residues. CDR3 in DNA: TGTGCCAGCAGTTTCAGTCGCTATGGCTACACCTTC. Its translation is CASSFSRYGYTF.

This chain connects TRBV5-1 to TRBJ1-2; unclear D gene. Trimming removed 0 bases from V and 8 bases from J, with 14 bases in between. The CDR3 spans 14 residues. CDR1 is SGHRS, CDR2 YFSETQ, per germline. CDR3 coding DNA: TGCGCCAGCAGCTTGGCGTCTGGAACGGGCGGCTACACCTTC. It is translated as CASSLASGTGGYTF.

This chain uses TRBV5-5 with TRBJ2-1; 8 bases map to TRBD2. Germline values: CDR1 SGHKS, CDR2 YYEKEE (reference sequence). This CDR3 has 18 amino acids. The ends lost 0 bases at V and 6 bases at J; junction bases unmatched: 14. The CDR3 DNA follows: TGTGCCAGCAGCTTGGATCCCCCGGGACTAGGGAACGGCAATGAGCAGTTCTTC. Its protein is CASSLDPPGLGNGNEQFF.

The V call is TRBV2, the J call TRBJ2-5; the D gene is possibly TRBD1 (6 bases). This CDR3 is 14 amino acids long. The germline gives CDR1 SNHLY, CDR2 FYNNEI. V was clipped by 2 bases and J by 5 bases, with 12 bases between them. In DNA, the CDR3 is TGTGCCAGCAGTGAAAAGGGGGACGGGGAGACCCAGTACTTC. It codes for CASSEKGDGETQYF.

This clone occurred a few times. The gene calls are TRBV2 and TRBJ1-1, with a tentative D call TRBD1 (6 bases). Germline values: CDR1 SNHLY, CDR2 FYNNEI. Between the trimmed V and J ends, which lost 4 bases and 3 bases, there was a span of 12 bases. CDR3 size: 14 residues. CDR3 sequence (DNA): TGTGCCAGCAGTGGGCAGGGGATGGACACTGAAGCTTTCTTT. Translating gives CASSGQGMDTEAFF.

The chain has TRBV7-9 and TRBJ2-5; 8 bases map to TRBD2. V lost 3 bases and J lost 5; bases outside the gene matches: 8. The CDR3 has 15 amino acids. The germline V gene has CDR1 SEHNR and CDR2 FQNEAQ (reference sequence). Here the CDR3 reads CASSFLAGRAETQYF. The CDR3 region has the DNA TGTGCCAGCAGCTTTCTAGCGGGTAGAGCGGAGACCCAGTACTTC.

V usage is TRBV7-9 and J usage is TRBJ1-3; TRBD1 might be the D (6 bases). This CDR3 has 16 residues. CDR1 is SEHNR and CDR2 is FQNEAQ in the germline V gene (reference sequence). Deletions cut 5 bases from V and 7 bases from J, with 21 bases between. The CDR3 here is CASSPMGGRGRNTIYF. CDR3 coding DNA: TGTGCCAGCAGCCCCATGGGGGGGCGCGGTCGTAACACCATATATTTT. Based on the CDR3 plus reference TRBV7-9 and TRBJ1-3, the full variable domain is DTGVSQNPRHKITKRGQNVTFRCDPISEHNRLYWYRQTLGQGPEFLTYFQNEAQLEKSRLLSDRFSAERPKGSFSTLEIQRTEQGDSAMYLCASSPMGGRGRNTIYFGEGSWLTVV.

CDR3 sequence reads: CASSLPSNTEAFF. The CDR3 DNA reads TGTGCCAGCAGCTTGCCTTCGAACACTGAAGCTTTCTTT. The chain joins TRBV7-8 to TRBJ1-1; D is unclear. Germline V gives CDR1 SGHVS, CDR2 FQNEAQ. V was clipped by 3 bases and J by 1 base, with 6 bases between them. CDR3 size: 13 residues.

The chain uses TRBV7-9 and TRBJ2-5, with D perhaps matching TRBD1 (6 bases). The length of the CDR3 is 15 residues. V dropped 1 base and J dropped 1 base, with 10 bases sitting between them. Germline CDR1 is SEHNR and CDR2 is FQNEAQ (reference sequence). CDR3 in DNA: TGTGCCAGCAGCTTAGGGACAGCGAGCCAAGAGACCCAGTACTTC. It encodes CASSLGTASQETQYF. The full variable domain, in which reference TRBV7-9 and TRBJ2-5 provide the parts outside the CDR3, is DTGVSQNPRHKITKRGQNVTFRCDPISEHNRLYWYRQTLGQGPEFLTYFQNEAQLEKSRLLSDRFSAERPKGSFSTLEIQRTEQGDSAMYLCASSLGTASQETQYFGPGTRLLVL.

The chain is built from TRBV19 and TRBJ1-1, with unresolved D. Germline V gene data show CDR1 as LNHDA and CDR2 as SQIVND (reference sequence). This CDR3 is 13 amino acids long. V lost 5 bases to trimming and J lost 1 base, with 8 bases between them. CDR3 loop: CASSFDKNTEAFF. CDR3 nucleotide sequence: TGTGCCAGTAGTTTCGACAAGAACACTGAAGCTTTCTTT.

This chain uses TRBV3-1 (or the pseudogene TRBV3-2) with TRBJ1-1; weak D call: TRBD1 (5 bases). The germline CDR1 and CDR2 sequences are LGHDT and YNNKEL (reference sequence). The CDR3 sequence is 16 residues long. V dropped 0 bases and J dropped 4 bases, with 15 bases sitting between them. The DNA for the CDR3 is TGTGCCAGCAGCCAAGATTCCAAGGGGCTGAGCACTGAAGCTTTCTTT. It encodes CASSQDSKGLSTEAFF.

This clone was seen only a few times. The gene calls are TRBV7-2 and TRBJ2-3; D is undetermined. Germline V gene lookup returns CDR1 SGHTA and CDR2 FQGNSA. V was cut by 4 bases and J by 4 bases, with 12 bases left in between. The CDR3 runs to 14 residues. CDR3 amino acids: CASSSPSRPDTQYF. CDR3 DNA: TGTGCCAGCAGCTCACCGAGCCGCCCAGATACGCAGTATTTT. Together with reference TRBV7-2 and TRBJ2-3, the CDR3 gives the full variable domain: GAGVSQSPSNKVTEKGKDVELRCDPISGHTALYWYRQSLGQGLEFLIYFQGNSAPDKSGLPSDRFSAERTGGSVSTLTIQRTQQEDSAVYLCASSSPSRPDTQYFGPGTRLTVL.

The rearrangement joins TRBV5-4 to TRBJ2-5; D may be TRBD1 or TRBD2 (5 bases each). The CDR3 contains 15 residues. The germline CDR1 and CDR2 sequences are SGHNT and YYREEE (reference sequence). V lost 4 bases and J lost 5, with 18 bases in between. The CDR3 loop is CASSRRDLGRETQYF. CDR3 in DNA: TGTGCCAGCAGCAGAAGGGACCTGGGAAGGGAGACCCAGTACTTC.

V usage is TRBV11-2 and J usage is TRBJ2-2; a possible D gene is TRBD2 (5 bases). CDR3 length: 17 amino acids. Trimming cost V 6 bases and J 1 base, with 18 bases left between them. Germline CDR1 reads SGHAT; CDR2 reads FQNNGV. CDR3 residues: CASRDPARRGNTGELFF. DNA for the CDR3: TGTGCCAGCAGAGATCCCGCAAGACGGGGGAACACCGGGGAGCTGTTTTTT.

V is TRBV3-1 (or the pseudogene TRBV3-2) and J is TRBJ1-5, with D perhaps matching TRBD1 (6 bases). The germline V gene encodes CDR1 LGHDT and CDR2 YNNKEL (reference sequence). This CDR3 is 14 amino acids long. Trimming cost V 1 base and J 6 bases, with 10 bases left between them. CDR3 loop: CASSQGGAGQPQHF. CDR3 in DNA: TGTGCCAGCAGCCAAGGGGGGGCGGGTCAGCCCCAGCATTTT.

The V gene is TRBV2, the J gene TRBJ2-5, with 11 bases aligning to TRBD2. Germline loops: CDR1 SNHLY, CDR2 FYNNEI. CDR3 length: 15 amino acids. The V and J ends lost 9 bases and 2 bases, in that order; junction bases with no gene match: 8. The CDR3 protein is CASNRGTSGQETQYF. The CDR3, as DNA: TGTGCCAGTAACCGAGGGACTAGCGGACAAGAGACCCAGTACTTC.